This T cell receptor (beta chain) is from a study of glioma-infiltrating T cells after dendritic cell vaccination. V lost 1 base and J lost 7, with 11 bases in between. Germline loops: CDR1 SGHDN, CDR2 FVKESK. CDR3 length: 14 amino acids. Up to about 2 ug genomic DNA was used for TCRB CDR3 amplification. TCRdb's table, derived via immunoSEQ multiplex PCR, lists solely in-frame clones and lacks some. This sample carries fewer than 45,000 clones, about 80% of them seen once, and the ten largest clones take 7.5% to 10%. Patients had residual fresh-frozen tumor tissue and more than two years of survival data. PBMC were collected before vaccination, two weeks after the third vaccination, and at progression.

The material sequenced was blood, taken before dendritic cell vaccination. The receptor was isolated from a human donor with glioblastoma. V and J are TRBV14 and TRBJ1-3; D unclear. For the CDR3, the DNA is TGTGCCAGCAGCCAAGGGTTTCGCGGCAACACCATATATTTT. This gives the protein CASSQGFRGNTIYF.